This TCR beta chain was captured in a study of blood T cell repertoires in COVID-19. Study background: The samples span acute and convalescent COVID-19 from the United States, Italy and Spain.

The CDR3 runs to 16 residues. With 1 base removed from V and 5 bases from J, the gap between germline ends came to 17 bases. Germline V gene sequence: CDR1 MGHRA, CDR2 YSYEKL. This clone appeared many times. Generated by immunoSEQ multiplex PCR, the TCRdb table keeps only in-frame clones and is missing some. The sample shows over 300,000 clones, roughly nine tenths of them seen only once. The participants were between about 18 and 90 years old and came from 24 US areas. Cohort 3 donors counted as recovered after two negative PCRs, clearance, or resolved symptoms. This sequence originates from a woman younger than 45 who had recovered from COVID-19. This sequence joins TRBV4-1 and TRBJ1-1; maybe TRBD1 (6 bases). The specimen sequenced was PBMCs or T cells enriched from blood (not recorded which). The CDR3 is CASSQGAGGGGTEAFF. The CDR3 nucleotides read TGCGCCAGCAGCCAAGGGGCTGGAGGGGGAGGGACTGAAGCTTTCTTT.